These T cell receptor beta chains were read from a single sample in a study of blood T cell repertoires in COVID-19. Clones were read by immunoSEQ multiplex PCR, and TCRdb kept only the in-frame ones, dropping some. The sample carries more than 200,000 clones, about 88% recorded once. Material: peripheral blood. The receptors come from a man aged 25 to 40 with active or convalescent COVID-19. Each CDR3 is given with its conserved first and last residue. A D gene is named only where the DNA matches it firmly. Clone size, where shown, is once, few, many, or a class for clones that have expanded.

size | J | D | V | length | CDR3 | DNA
. | TRBJ2-2 | TRBD1 | TRBV5-3 | 15 | CARSSTGVYTGELFF | TGTGCCAGAAGCTCGACAGGGGTCTACACCGGGGAGCTGTTTTTT
. | TRBJ2-3 | TRBD2 | TRBV5-1 | 14 | CASSLSGGTDTQYF | TGCGCCAGCAGCTTGTCCGGGGGGACAGATACGCAGTATTTT
. | TRBJ2-1 | . | TRBV5-4 | 14 | CASSPRQSYNEQFF | TGTGCCAGCAGTCCTAGACAGTCCTACAATGAGCAGTTCTTC
. | TRBJ2-2 | TRBD1 | TRBV6-5 | 15 | CASSPRDRGAGELFF | TGTGCCAGCAGTCCAAGGGACAGGGGAGCCGGGGAGCTGTTTTTT
. | TRBJ2-5 | TRBD2 | TRBV27 | 14 | CASRALAGVETQYF | TGTGCCAGCAGGGCCCTAGCGGGGGTGGAGACCCAGTACTTC
. | TRBJ2-7 | . | TRBV12-5 | 12 | CASGLPNYEQYF | TGTGCTAGTGGTTTGCCCAACTACGAGCAGTACTTC
once | TRBJ2-3 | TRBD2 | TRBV10-1 | 12 | CASRGAGDTQYF | TGCGCCAGCAGGGGAGCGGGGGATACGCAGTATTTT
. | TRBJ2-5 | TRBD2 | TRBV7-9 | 15 | CASSLYSSGVETQYF | TGTGCCAGCAGCTTATACTCTAGCGGGGTAGAGACCCAGTACTTC
. | TRBJ1-2 | . | TRBV12-3/TRBV12-4 | 13 | CASSHNRNYGYTF | TGTGCCAGCAGTCACAACAGGAACTATGGCTACACCTTC
. | TRBJ2-5 | . | TRBV6-5 | 13 | CASRRGGQETQYF | TGTGCCAGCAGAAGGGGTGGCCAAGAGACCCAGTACTTC
few | TRBJ1-2 | . | TRBV29-1 | 14 | CSADDPAQRYGYTF | TGCAGCGCCGACGACCCCGCCCAGAGGTATGGCTACACCTTC
. | TRBJ1-3 | TRBD1 | TRBV13 | 17 | CASSSPGQGLAGNTIYF | TGTGCCAGCAGCTCACCGGGACAGGGGTTAGCTGGAAACACCATATATTTT
. | TRBJ2-1 | . | TRBV30 | 15 | CAWRFSGAMYNEQFF | TGTGCCTGGAGATTTTCAGGGGCCATGTACAATGAGCAGTTCTTC
. | TRBJ2-7 | . | TRBV7-2 | 15 | CASSLVAGSQNEQYF | TGTGCCAGCAGCTTAGTCGCGGGATCACAAAACGAGCAGTACTTC
. | TRBJ2-1 | TRBD2 | TRBV2 | 15 | CASSEGSGGYNEQFF | TGTGCCAGCAGTGAAGGTAGCGGGGGTTACAATGAGCAGTTCTTC